The 20 T cell receptor beta chains listed next were all sequenced from one sample in a study of cytotoxic CD8 clonotypes in ibrutinib-treated CLL. Only in-frame clones appear in the TCRdb table, and some are missing; sequencing was by immunoSEQ multiplex PCR. The repertoire has some 300,000 clones, around four fifths of them found once; the top ten carry about 6.7%. Sequenced material: PBMCs, taken before ibrutinib treatment. Receptors originate from a human donor with chronic lymphocytic leukemia.

This clone has a single count. The genes are TRBV9 and TRBJ2-1, with D possibly being TRBD2 (5 bases). V dropped 0 bases and J dropped 4 bases, with 11 bases sitting between them. This CDR3 has 15 amino acids. Germline CDR1 and CDR2: SGDLS and YYNGEE. The CDR3 sequence is CASSVEPGIYNEQFF. In DNA, the CDR3 is TGTGCCAGCAGCGTAGAACCGGGAATTTACAATGAGCAGTTCTTC.

This chain uses TRBV6-5 with TRBJ1-4; 8 bases fit TRBD1. With 11 bases clipped from V and 10 bases from J, the junction kept 15 bases outside the gene matches. CDR1 is MNHEY and CDR2 is SVGAGI in the germline V gene. The CDR3 has 14 amino acids. The CDR3 DNA sequence: TGTGCCGCTCCCCCGACAGGGGCGGGTGGAAAACTGTTTTTT. Its translation is CAAPPTGAGGKLFF.

CDR3 loop: CASSRTSGRVGHEQYF. DNA for the CDR3: TGTGCCAGCAGCAGGACTAGCGGGAGGGTGGGACACGAGCAGTACTTC. V gene TRBV9 combines with J gene TRBJ2-7; 15 bases align to TRBD2. Per germline, CDR1 SGDLS and CDR2 YYNGEE. V lost 4 bases and J lost 5; bases outside the gene matches: 7. The CDR3 is made up of 16 amino acids.

The gene calls are TRBV5-1 and TRBJ1-2, with a tentative D call TRBD1 (6 bases). In germline, CDR1 is SGHRS, CDR2 YFSETQ. Trimming removed 0 bases from V and 8 bases from J, with 11 bases in between. There are 13 residues in the CDR3. The CDR3, as DNA: TGCGCCAGCAGCTTGGAGGCGGGGGCGGGCTACACCTTC. Translated: CASSLEAGAGYTF.

This rearrangement joins TRBV11-2 to TRBJ2-7, with 7 bases fitting TRBD1. V was clipped by 5 bases and J by 0 bases; unmatched bases: 4. Germline CDR1 is SGHAT and CDR2 is FQNNGV. This CDR3 is 14 amino acids long. The CDR3 sequence is CASSLRGYSYEQYF. The CDR3, as DNA: TGTGCCAGCAGCCTCAGGGGGTACTCCTACGAGCAGTACTTC.

The rearrangement uses TRBV2 and TRBJ2-2; perhaps TRBD2 as D (5 bases). Germline CDR1 and CDR2: SNHLY and FYNNEI. Trimming stripped 2 bases from V and 4 bases from J, with 17 bases between. The CDR3 totals 17 residues. DNA for the CDR3: TGTGCCAGCAGTGAATCCGGGGAGTCCGTACTCACCGGGGAGCTGTTTTTT. Amino acid sequence: CASSESGESVLTGELFF. Full variable domain (remainder filled in from reference TRBV2 and TRBJ2-2): EPEVTQTPSHQVTQMGQEVILRCVPISNHLYFYWYRQILGQKVEFLVSFYNNEISEKSEIFDDQFSVERPDGSNFTLKIRSTKLEDSAMYFCASSESGESVLTGELFFGEGSRLTVL.

The chain links TRBV7-8 to TRBJ2-7, with 8 bases that match TRBD2. V lost 5 bases, J lost 4 bases, and 7 bases stayed unmatched. There are 14 residues in the CDR3. From germline, CDR1 is SGHVS and CDR2 FQNEAQ. For the CDR3, the DNA is TGTGCCAGCAGCGCAAGCGGGAGACGGTACGAGCAGTACTTC. It codes for CASSASGRRYEQYF.

The gene calls are TRBV2 and TRBJ2-1, with D tentatively TRBD1 (6 bases). The CDR3 consists of 16 residues. The V end was cut by 3 bases, the J end by 9 bases, with 21 bases between. Per the germline V gene, CDR1 is SNHLY and CDR2 is FYNNEI. The chain's CDR3 is CASSDRAGEGWGEQFF. In nucleotides, the CDR3 is TGTGCCAGCAGTGACCGGGCAGGGGAAGGTTGGGGTGAGCAGTTCTTC. Using reference TRBV2 and TRBJ2-1 for the parts outside the CDR3, the full variable domain is EPEVTQTPSHQVTQMGQEVILRCVPISNHLYFYWYRQILGQKVEFLVSFYNNEISEKSEIFDDQFSVERPDGSNFTLKIRSTKLEDSAMYFCASSDRAGEGWGEQFFGPGTRLTVL.

The table lists this clone with a count of one. This CDR3 reads CASSAASGGGYGYTF. As DNA, the CDR3 is TGTGCCAGCAGCGCCGCAAGCGGGGGAGGCTATGGCTACACCTTC. The V call is TRBV7-2, the J call TRBJ1-2, with D possibly TRBD1 on 5 matching bases. V was pared by 5 bases and J by 4 bases, with 17 bases between. Germline assignment: CDR1 SGHTA and CDR2 FQGNSA. CDR3 length equals 15 residues. Drawing the rest from reference TRBV7-2 and TRBJ1-2, the complete variable domain is GAGVSQSPSNKVTEKGKDVELRCDPISGHTALYWYRQSLGQGLEFLIYFQGNSAPDKSGLPSDRFSAERTGGSVSTLTIQRTQQEDSAVYLCASSAASGGGYGYTFGSGTRLTVV.

This clone came up once. The chain employs TRBV11-2 and TRBJ2-5; D tentatively reads TRBD1 or TRBD2 (6 bases each). Trimming shortened V by 0 bases and J by 5 bases, and 16 bases separated the two germline ends. CDR3 length equals 16 residues. Looked up from germline, CDR1 is SGHAT and CDR2 is FQNNGV. CDR3: CASSLDSWGARETQYF. CDR3 nucleotides: TGTGCCAGCAGCTTAGATTCTTGGGGGGCCCGTGAGACCCAGTACTTC.

The V gene is TRBV7-2, the J gene TRBJ2-7, with D perhaps matching TRBD2 (6 bases). In germline, CDR1 is SGHTA, CDR2 FQGNSA. Trimming cost V 4 bases and J 7 bases, with 17 bases left between them. The CDR3 totals 14 residues. The CDR3 here is CASSSVPGAGEQYF. The CDR3 DNA is TGTGCCAGCAGCTCTGTTCCCGGGGCGGGGGAGCAGTACTTC.

V gene TRBV27 combines with J gene TRBJ2-7; TRBD1 matches at 7 bases. The CDR3 consists of 13 residues. Germline V gene lookup returns CDR1 MNHEY and CDR2 SMNVEV (reference sequence). The ends lost 8 bases at V and 4 bases at J; junction bases unmatched: 8. In nucleotides, the CDR3 is TGTGCCAGCTCCCCCGGGACAGCTTACGAGCAGTACTTC. Translated: CASSPGTAYEQYF.

The chain combines TRBV9 with TRBJ2-1; 11 bases are shared with TRBD2. Per germline, CDR1 SGDLS and CDR2 YYNGEE. The CDR3 covers 15 residues. V shed 2 bases, J shed 7 bases, and the junction held 5 bases outside the gene matches. For the CDR3, the DNA is TGTGCCAGCAGCGTGGGGACTAGCGGTTTAAATGAGCAGTTCTTC. Translation: CASSVGTSGLNEQFF.

This sequence joins TRBV5-4 and TRBJ1-2; a possible D gene is TRBD1 (5 bases). This CDR3 has 13 amino acids. V lost 4 bases to trimming and J lost 4 bases, with 11 bases between them. The germline CDR1 and CDR2 sequences are SGHNT and YYREEE (reference sequence). CDR3 DNA sequence: TGTGCCAGCAGCGGGGGGTCTACCTATGGCTACACCTTC. Residues: CASSGGSTYGYTF.

This sequence joins TRBV5-6 and TRBJ2-7; the D gene is possibly TRBD2 (5 bases). The V and J ends lost 4 bases and 6 bases respectively, with 20 bases between them. The CDR3 has 15 amino acids. The germline V gene has CDR1 SGHDT and CDR2 YYEEEE. CDR3 coding DNA: TGTGCCAGCAGCGCTGGGGTGCCTCCGAGCGGCGAGCAGTACTTC. This translates into CASSAGVPPSGEQYF.

The CDR3, as DNA: TGTGCCAGCAGTCCGGACAGGGCGAGGACCGGGGAGCTGTTTTTT. Translating gives CASSPDRARTGELFF. The rearrangement uses TRBV2 and TRBJ2-2; 8 bases map to TRBD1. Germline V gene data show CDR1 as SNHLY and CDR2 as FYNNEI. The junction had 7 bases not matched to a gene; V was cut back by 5 bases and J by 5 bases. The CDR3 length is 15 residues.

This clone has more than one count but fewer than ten. This rearrangement joins TRBV18 to TRBJ1-5; 9 bases are shared with TRBD1. Germline V gene data show CDR1 as KGHSH and CDR2 as LQKENI. V was clipped by 3 bases and J by 7 bases; unmatched bases: 10. This CDR3 has 16 residues. CDR3 DNA sequence: TGTGCCAGCTCACCCTACGAGGACAGGGGCGGCCAGCCCCAGCATTTT. This encodes CASSPYEDRGGQPQHF.

The chain links TRBV6-1 to TRBJ2-6; maybe TRBD1 (7 bases). The CDR3 consists of 15 residues. Germline assignment: CDR1 MNHNS and CDR2 SASEGT. Trimming took 6 bases from V and 3 from J, leaving 12 bases between them. The CDR3: CASSRQGGGANVLTF. The CDR3 DNA sequence: TGTGCCAGCAGCAGACAGGGAGGTGGGGCCAACGTCCTGACTTTC.

The chain is built from TRBV10-2 and TRBJ2-1; TRBD2 aligns across 9 bases. The CDR3 loop spans 15 amino acids. V gave up 6 bases and J gave up 6 bases; unmatched junction bases: 9. CDR1 is WSHSY and CDR2 is SAAADI in the germline V gene. DNA for the CDR3: TGCGCCAGCAGGCCCATAGCGGGAGCCGGCAATGAGCAGTTCTTC. Translation: CASRPIAGAGNEQFF.

The chain couples TRBV11-2 to TRBJ2-6; unclear D gene. Per the germline V gene, CDR1 is SGHAT and CDR2 is FQNNGV. The CDR3 consists of 14 residues. Trimming took off 0 bases at V and 3 bases at J, with 3 bases between the two ends. The DNA of the CDR3 is TGTGCCAGCAGCTTAGATCGTGGGGCCAACGTCCTGACTTTC. Its protein is CASSLDRGANVLTF.